The 15 T cell receptor beta chains below come from one sample, sequenced in a study of blood T cell repertoires in COVID-19. Assay: immunoSEQ multiplex PCR; the TCRdb copy retains only in-frame clones and omits some. The sample gives approximately 200,000 clones, roughly 84% of which show up once; roughly 7.2% is in the top ten. Sequenced sample: PBMCs or T cells enriched from blood (not recorded which). The receptor source for this set is a man in his thirties or forties in a cohort exposed to, infected with or recovered from COVID-19 (not recorded which).

The chain employs TRBV27 and TRBJ2-7, with a tentative D call TRBD1 (6 bases). V was cut by 5 bases and J by 6 bases, with 20 bases left in between. The CDR3 extends over 15 amino acids. Germline loops: CDR1 MNHEY, CDR2 SMNVEV (reference sequence). For the CDR3, the DNA is TGTGCCAGCAGTGCCGTTAGCTTCAGGGGTGGCGAGCAGTACTTC. This sequence encodes CASSAVSFRGGEQYF.

The table lists this clone with a few counts. V gene TRBV6-2 or TRBV6-3 combines with J gene TRBJ2-7; 7 bases map to TRBD1. The CDR3 has 18 amino acids. Trimming cost V 3 bases and J 3 bases; bases outside gene matches: 17. Germline V gene sequence: CDR1 MNHEY, CDR2 SVGEGT. CDR3 residues: CASSYFFADRIVRYEQYF. The DNA for the CDR3 is TGTGCCAGCAGTTATTTCTTCGCGGACAGGATCGTCCGCTACGAGCAGTACTTC.

CDR3 bases: TGTGCCAGCAGCGGAAGGGACAGGGAGCAGTTCTTC. Amino acid sequence: CASSGRDREQFF. The V and J genes are TRBV7-3 and TRBJ2-1, with TRBD1 matching 8 bases. The CDR3 is 12 residues long. V shed 5 bases and J 10 bases; nucleotides not matched to a gene: 4. Germline V gene sequence: CDR1 SGHTA, CDR2 FQGTGA.

The rearrangement uses TRBV15 and TRBJ1-5; weak D call: TRBD1 (5 bases). V was pared by 0 bases and J by 6 bases, with 12 bases between. CDR1 is LNHNV, CDR2 YYDKDF, per germline (reference sequence). This CDR3 spans 15 amino acids. The DNA of the CDR3 is TGTGCCACCAGCAGAGATCAGGGAGGCGGTCAGCCCCAGCATTTT. The encoded protein is CATSRDQGGGQPQHF.

This chain uses TRBV7-3 with TRBJ2-3, with D unclear. Per the germline V gene, CDR1 is SGHTA and CDR2 is FQGTGA. The CDR3 consists of 13 residues. Trimming pared 2 bases from V and 5 bases from J, leaving 8 bases between. The CDR3 DNA is TGTGCCAGCAGCTTATTAGTCGAAGATACGCAGTATTTT. This encodes CASSLLVEDTQYF.

V usage is TRBV11-1 and J usage is TRBJ2-7; D remains unclear. The V end was cut by 1 base, the J end by 0 bases, with 10 bases between. The CDR3 extends over 15 amino acids. CDR1 and CDR2 (germline): SGHAT, FQDESV (reference sequence). The CDR3 sequence: CASSLEPVNSYEQYF. CDR3 bases: TGTGCCAGCAGCTTAGAGCCGGTTAACTCCTACGAGCAGTACTTC.

The chain links TRBV5-1 to TRBJ1-3; TRBD1 matches 9 bases. The CDR3 loop spans 15 amino acids. Looked up from germline, CDR1 is SGHRS and CDR2 is YFSETQ. Germline trimming cut 4 bases from V and 4 bases from J; bases unmatched to any gene: 6. The CDR3 loop reads CASSPGQGTGNTIYF. The CDR3 region has the DNA TGCGCCAGCAGCCCGGGACAGGGAACCGGAAACACCATATATTTT.

The rearrangement joins TRBV10-3 to TRBJ1-4; 9 bases match TRBD1. The germline gives CDR1 ENHRY, CDR2 SYGVKD. Losses at the gene ends were 1 base for V and 8 bases for J; bases not matched to a gene: 2. The CDR3 is made up of 14 amino acids. CDR3: CAISEFGTGEKLFF. In DNA, the CDR3 is TGTGCCATCAGTGAGTTTGGGACAGGGGAAAAACTGTTTTTT.

The J gene is TRBJ2-4, the V gene TRBV21-1; TRBD2 was called by the table and not checked on the DNA. TRBV21-1 is termed a pseudogene. This CDR3 is 10 amino acids long. The CDR3 coding sequence is TGTGCCAGCAGCAAAGCGCGGGGGTACTTC. Its translation is CASSKARGYF.

This clone was seen only once. The chain carries TRBV11-2 and TRBJ1-5; TRBD1 matches 9 bases. The length of the CDR3 is 15 residues. The V segment lost 5 bases and the J segment 4 bases; nucleotides outside the gene matches: 6. Germline V CDR1 and CDR2: SGHAT, FQNNGV. The CDR3 DNA follows: TGTGCCAGCAGCCCCGCCGGGACAGGGAATCAGCCCCAGCATTTT. This sequence encodes CASSPAGTGNQPQHF. The variable domain in full, with the rest retrieved from reference TRBV11-2 and TRBJ1-5, is EAGVAQSPRYKIIEKRQSVAFWCNPISGHATLYWYQQILGQGPKLLIQFQNNGVVDDSQLPKDRFSAERLKGVDSTLKIQPAKLEDSAVYLCASSPAGTGNQPQHFGDGTRLSIL.

This sequence joins TRBV27 and TRBJ2-3, with D possibly TRBD2 on 6 matching bases. Germline-derived CDR1 and CDR2 are MNHEY and SMNVEV (reference sequence). There are 15 residues in the CDR3. V lost 10 bases, J lost 2 bases, and 19 bases lay in between. CDR3: CATGAGGAATDTQYF. The CDR3 DNA is TGTGCCACCGGGGCCGGCGGGGCTGCCACAGATACGCAGTATTTT.

CDR3 residues: CASSLRIGNSYNEQFF. The CDR3 coding sequence is TGTGCCAGCAGCTTAAGGATCGGGAACTCCTACAATGAGCAGTTCTTC. This sequence joins TRBV7-3 and TRBJ2-1; a possible D gene is TRBD2 (5 bases). Trimming stripped 1 base from V and 0 bases from J, with 10 bases between. Germline assignment: CDR1 SGHTA and CDR2 FQGTGA. CDR3 size: 16 residues.

This clone was counted only a few times. This rearrangement joins TRBV7-9 to TRBJ2-7; 14 bases align to TRBD2. The CDR3 has 19 residues. The germline V gene has CDR1 SEHNR and CDR2 FQNEAQ (reference sequence). J was trimmed by 4 bases and V by 5 bases; bases with no gene match: 16. CDR3 residues: CASSTTTSGRASPIYEQYF. The CDR3 nucleotides read TGTGCCAGCAGCACTACGACTAGCGGGAGGGCCTCCCCTATATACGAGCAGTACTTC.

The sample holds a few counts of this clone. The J gene is TRBJ1-2, the V gene TRBV5-1, with D possibly matching TRBD1 (6 bases). Germline loops: CDR1 SGHRS, CDR2 YFSETQ. The CDR3 is made up of 14 amino acids. The germline V and J ends were trimmed by 3 bases and 9 bases, with 18 bases remaining between them. The chain's CDR3 is CASSWNLQGESYTF. Written as DNA, the CDR3 is TGCGCCAGCAGCTGGAACTTACAGGGCGAAAGCTACACCTTC.

This clone was counted once. The V gene is TRBV6-5, the J gene TRBJ1-1; the D gene is possibly TRBD1 (5 bases). CDR3 length: 14 residues. Trimming removed 7 bases from V and 0 bases from J, with 12 bases in between. The germline gives CDR1 MNHEY, CDR2 SVGAGI. In DNA, the CDR3 is TGTGCCAGCACCTACGACAGATTGAACACTGAAGCTTTCTTT. This sequence encodes CASTYDRLNTEAFF.